What follows are 18 T cell receptor beta chains derived from one specimen sequenced in a study of T cells after yellow fever vaccination. TCRdb independently ran MiXCR on the 5' RACE reads; one entry per CDR3 protein. The table records fewer than 400,000 distinct CDR3 sequences, around a tenth of them present only once. Sequencing was performed on CD4+ T cells sorted from PBMCs, taken 45 days after the yellow fever booster vaccination. Source of these receptors: a man aged 18-30 years who received the YFV17D yellow fever vaccine.

The genes are TRBV12-3 or TRBV12-4 and TRBJ2-2, with D possibly matching TRBD1 (6 bases). Trimming stripped 0 bases from V and 3 bases from J, with 11 bases between. The CDR3 has 16 residues. The CDR3 is CASSLAQGSYTGELFF. The CDR3 DNA sequence: TGTGCCAGCAGTTTAGCCCAGGGGTCGTACACCGGGGAGCTGTTTTTT.

J is TRBJ1-6 and V is TRBV6-5; 9 bases agree with TRBD1. CDR3 length equals 14 residues. The germline V gene has CDR1 MNHEY and CDR2 SVGAGI. The J segment lost 8 bases and the V segment lost 5 bases, leaving 4 bases of the junction unmatched. CDR3 amino acids: CASSGQGPHSPLHF. In DNA form, the CDR3 reads TGTGCCAGCAGTGGACAGGGGCCTCATTCACCCCTCCACTTT.

The genes are TRBV4-1 and TRBJ2-3, with D tentatively TRBD2 (6 bases). The V and J ends lost 4 bases and 5 bases respectively, with 19 bases between them. There are 16 residues in the CDR3. Germline V gives CDR1 MGHRA, CDR2 YSYEKL. Written as DNA, the CDR3 is TGCGCCAGCAGCCCATCCGGCGCCGCCGGGAGAGATACGCAGTATTTT. Residues: CASSPSGAAGRDTQYF.

The J gene is TRBJ1-5, the V gene TRBV5-1; D possibly corresponds to TRBD1 (6 bases). Germline V gene lookup returns CDR1 SGHRS and CDR2 YFSETQ. V was shortened by 4 bases and J by 0 bases, with 11 bases between the two germline ends. The CDR3 spans 15 residues. CDR3 bases: TGCGCCAGCAGCATCGGACAGCATAGCAATCAGCCCCAGCATTTT. The encoded protein is CASSIGQHSNQPQHF.

This clonotype was counted between two and nine times. V gene TRBV7-2 combines with J gene TRBJ1-5; weak D call: TRBD1 (5 bases). Germline V gene sequence: CDR1 SGHTA, CDR2 FQGNSA. The CDR3 is 15 residues long. V lost 7 bases and J 5 bases, leaving 18 bases between the germline ends. For the CDR3, the DNA is TGTGCCAGCAAGATTACAGGTTACGACGATCAGCCCCAGCATTTT. Translating it yields CASKITGYDDQPQHF. Variable domain in full (rest from reference TRBV7-2 and TRBJ1-5): GAGVSQSPSNKVTEKGKDVELRCDPISGHTALYWYRQSLGQGLEFLIYFQGNSAPDKSGLPSDRFSAERTGGSVSTLTIQRTQQEDSAVYLCASKITGYDDQPQHFGDGTRLSIL.

This rearrangement joins TRBV18 to TRBJ1-1; D gene ambiguous. Germline loops: CDR1 KGHSH, CDR2 LQKENI. CDR3 size: 17 residues. Trimming cost V 1 base and J 1 base, with 16 bases left between them. The CDR3: CASSPLRPPRWNTEAFF. The CDR3 DNA is TGTGCCAGCTCACCACTACGACCCCCGCGATGGAACACTGAAGCTTTCTTT.

This chain joins TRBV19 and TRBJ2-6; 7 bases map to TRBD1. Germline CDR1 LNHDA, CDR2 SQIVND (reference sequence). The trim removed 9 bases at V and 2 bases at J, leaving 7 bases unmatched. CDR3 length: 15 amino acids. Here the CDR3 DNA reads TGTGCCAGAAACGATGACAGGGCTGGGGCCAACGTCCTGACTTTC. Amino acids: CARNDDRAGANVLTF.

This clonotype was picked up a small number of times. The V call is TRBV7-6, the J call TRBJ2-3, with 8 nucleotides matching TRBD2. Germline V gene sequence: CDR1 SGHVS, CDR2 FNYEAQ. The CDR3 covers 15 residues. V was clipped by 5 bases and J by 5 bases; unmatched bases: 9. As DNA, the CDR3 is TGTGCCAGCAGCACCCCGGGGGGGCCTGGAGATACGCAGTATTTT. Residues: CASSTPGGPGDTQYF.

The rearrangement links TRBV5-4 to TRBJ1-4; D might be TRBD1 (6 bases). V dropped 4 bases and J dropped 5 bases, with 15 bases sitting between them. Germline-derived CDR1 and CDR2 are SGHNT and YYREEE (reference sequence). This CDR3 spans 15 amino acids. The CDR3 coding sequence is TGTGCCAGCAGCCCGGGGGGGGCAGGGAATGAAAAACTGTTTTTT. This gives the protein CASSPGGAGNEKLFF.

This clonotype was counted only a few times. V is TRBV5-6 and J is TRBJ2-2, with D hard to call. Trimming shortened V by 4 bases and J by 7 bases, and 5 bases separated the two germline ends. The length of the CDR3 is 11 residues. Looked up from germline, CDR1 is SGHDT and CDR2 is YYEEEE. In DNA, the CDR3 is TGTGCCAGCAGCACCCTCGGGGAGCTGTTTTTT. Amino acid sequence: CASSTLGELFF.

The CDR3 is CAIRAGETQYF. The CDR3 DNA sequence: TGTGCCATCAGGGCAGGAGAGACCCAGTACTTC. The rearrangement links TRBV10-3 to TRBJ2-5; D unclear. CDR1 and CDR2 (germline): ENHRY, SYGVKD. Deletions cut 6 bases from V and 4 bases from J, with 6 bases between. This CDR3 is built from 11 residues.

J is TRBJ1-1 and V is TRBV28; no firm D call. Trimming pared 4 bases from V and 4 bases from J, leaving 13 bases between. Germline loops: CDR1 MDHEN, CDR2 SYDVKM. This CDR3 is 14 amino acids long. CDR3 nucleotides: TGTGCCAGCAGTTCATCAGTGTTACGCACTGAAGCTTTCTTT. It specifies CASSSSVLRTEAFF.

A few counts support this clonotype. The CDR3 bases are TGCGCCAGCAGCCAAGACGGGACAGGGAGGATTGAGGAAAAACTGTTTTTT. This encodes CASSQDGTGRIEEKLFF. The chain carries TRBV4-3 and TRBJ1-4; 9 bases are a match to TRBD1. Trimming cost V 0 bases and J 8 bases; bases outside gene matches: 10. CDR3 length: 17 amino acids. From germline, CDR1 is LGHNA and CDR2 YSLEER.

This clonotype was detected ten times or more. The chain is built from TRBV9 and TRBJ2-1; 9 bases agree with TRBD2. The germline CDR1 and CDR2 sequences are SGDLS and YYNGEE. Trimming cost V 0 bases and J 9 bases; bases outside gene matches: 10. There are 16 residues in the CDR3. The CDR3 protein is CASSVDLGRGGSEQFF. The CDR3 nucleotides are TGTGCCAGCAGCGTAGACCTGGGGCGGGGGGGCAGTGAGCAGTTCTTC.

This clonotype has just a few counts. The rearrangement links TRBV28 to TRBJ1-1, with 7 bases that match TRBD1. Germline V gene data show CDR1 as MDHEN and CDR2 as SYDVKM. The junction had 8 bases not matched to a gene; V was cut back by 5 bases and J by 11 bases. CDR3 length equals 12 residues. CDR3 in amino acids: CASSPTGFIAFF. DNA for the CDR3: TGTGCCAGCAGTCCGACAGGGTTCATCGCTTTCTTT.

The chain carries TRBV7-9 and TRBJ1-1, with D hard to call. The germline V gene has CDR1 SEHNR and CDR2 FQNEAQ (reference sequence). This CDR3 is built from 13 residues. Trimming left V 7 bases short and J 0 bases short, with 9 bases between. CDR3 loop: CASTQSMNTEAFF. The CDR3 DNA sequence: TGTGCCAGCACCCAGAGCATGAACACTGAAGCTTTCTTT.

The sample holds a few counts of this clonotype. J is TRBJ1-1 and V is TRBV5-1, with 9 bases identical to TRBD1. Germline CDR1 and CDR2: SGHRS and YFSETQ. J lost 7 bases, V lost 5 bases, and 6 bases had no gene match. The CDR3 totals 13 residues. CDR3 DNA: TGCGCCAGCAGACCTGGGACAGGGCTTGAAGCTTTCTTT. It specifies CASRPGTGLEAFF.

This clonotype was detected only a few times. V and J are TRBV12-3 or TRBV12-4 and TRBJ1-1; D unresolved. The V end was cut by 1 base, the J end by 4 bases, with 7 bases between. The CDR3 is made up of 13 amino acids. The CDR3 loop reads CASSLVEATEAFF. The CDR3 DNA sequence: TGTGCCAGCAGTTTAGTAGAGGCCACTGAAGCTTTCTTT.